Here is one T cell receptor beta chain with its context. The germline V and J ends were trimmed by 7 bases and 7 bases, with 14 bases remaining between them. This CDR3 region has 13 residues. Germline-derived CDR1 and CDR2 are MNHEY and SVGAGI. The source of the sample is a study of cytomegalovirus exposure and HLA in healthy donors. The PCR used 60 Vbeta and 13 Jbeta primers. The repertoire was sequenced with immunoSEQ multiplex PCR; TCRdb's copy has only in-frame clones and lacks some. The sample includes around 150,000 clones, roughly 84% of them seen just once. The sequencing sample was made of PBMCs. J is TRBJ2-1 and V is TRBV6-5, with TRBD1 as a possible D gene (5 bases). This clonotype was sampled from a man in his late teens or twenties in good health and CMV-seropositive. The CDR3 sequence is CASISDSFNEQFF. The CDR3 bases are TGTGCCAGCATCTCAGACAGTTTTAATGAGCAGTTCTTC.